One TCR beta chain is described in this entry. The clone's antigen remains unknown. A much larger clone differs by one base, so this may be a read error. Systemically healthy Caucasian individuals from Russia, roughly 40 in total and aged about 6 to 90 years, were included as donors. Around 10 milliliters of peripheral blood were collected from each donor into EDTA-treated Vacutainer tubes. Ficoll-Paque density-gradient centrifugation was used to isolate PBMCs, with at least 7 million per sample. Trizol reagent was used to extract total RNA from the PBMCs, yielding at least 5 micrograms per sample. The percentages of naive CD45RAhigh/CD27high T cells were determined by flow cytometry on a PBMC aliquot from every donor. The record originates from a study of blood T cells in healthy people across ages (dated by TCRdb to between 2015 and 2016). Regarding the research as a whole: In model experiments, template switching captured about one uniquely barcoded TCR beta cDNA molecule for every two T cells. Using the same blood draw, the study looked at two additional independent replicas of 1 million unique cDNA reads for two donors, one aged 18 to 30 and the other aged 80 or older. Four age groups were formed from the donors: young (average roughly 15 years), middle-aged (less than 40), aged (more than 55) and long-lived (82). Using deep sequencing normalized with unique cDNA molecular identifiers, the study measured how TCR beta repertoire diversity changes with age. To avoid experimental bias, donors of different ages were spread randomly across the sequencing lanes. Results and caveats for the whole study, not just this receptor: Observed TCR beta diversity correlated strongly with the percentage of naive T cells measured by flow cytometry. Observed TCR beta diversity per million T cells fell roughly linearly with age, and a significant reduction was already apparent by age roughly 41. Total diversity estimates from one million sequenced T cells were considered lower bounds and underestimates. Compared with the aged group, more naive CD4+ T cells, fewer expanded clones and increased TCR diversity were shown by the long-lived group, suggesting age selection. Because profiling used bulk unsorted PBMCs, naive and antigen-experienced compartments could not be compared conclusively. Because donor CMV infection status was unknown, age-related changes in expanded clonotypes were potentially confounded.

Library generation was performed with 5' RACE. TCRdb records Illumina HiSeq 2500 as the sequencer. The second PCR ran for roughly 7 to 11 cycles and used a J-beta primer mix along with a sample-barcoded 5' primer. Each TCR beta cDNA molecule received a unique molecular identifier from a template-switch 5' adaptor carrying 12 random nucleotides. Each sample yielded at least 2.5 million CDR3-containing paired-end reads. All of the RNA was converted into first-strand cDNA using the Mint cDNA synthesis kit, with a TRBC-specific oligonucleotide serving as the primer. Following uracil-DNA glycosylase treatment, a first 18-cycle PCR with universal primers M1SS and BC2_uni_R was performed on all cDNA. On the authors' methods: Normalization of each sample was performed by random selection of 1 million high-quality reads, each carrying a distinct molecular identifier. Instead of being binned into consensus sequences, reads that shared molecular identifiers were thrown out. MiTCR, with a Q25 quality threshold and the strictest error-elimination algorithm, was used for CDR3 identification, clonotype clustering and error correction. A nonparametric unseen species model with Euler transformation was used to estimate a lower bound on total TCR beta diversity. In TCRdb, the public reads were trimmed at Q25 with fastp and aligned with MiXCR, with productive beta chains retained. Every CDR3 protein is listed once, alongside the most common genes and DNA of its rows. The V and J calls here are based on TCRdb, not the publication. Here the sample has 1.5 million to 2 million distinct CDR3 sequences; just under 50% occur a single time. Together, the top ten hold around 2.1% of the sample.

The germline V gene specifies SGHRS as CDR1 and YFSETQ as CDR2. The CDR3 sequence holds 16 residues, the cysteine and phenylalanine included. This entry keeps only the CDR3 DNA: 48 bases, framed from base 1. The source material was blood. The chain is assembled from TRBV5-1 and TRBJ2-1, and TRBD2 matches 8 of the central bases. The J call may be wrong; the DNA end is better matched by TRBJ2-7. The sequence came from a woman between 40 and 50 years old in good health. The nucleotide sequence reads as follows: TGCGCCAGCAGCCCCAAGACTAGCGTCTCCTACAATGAGCAGTACTTC. Its protein is CASSPKTSVSYNEQYF.